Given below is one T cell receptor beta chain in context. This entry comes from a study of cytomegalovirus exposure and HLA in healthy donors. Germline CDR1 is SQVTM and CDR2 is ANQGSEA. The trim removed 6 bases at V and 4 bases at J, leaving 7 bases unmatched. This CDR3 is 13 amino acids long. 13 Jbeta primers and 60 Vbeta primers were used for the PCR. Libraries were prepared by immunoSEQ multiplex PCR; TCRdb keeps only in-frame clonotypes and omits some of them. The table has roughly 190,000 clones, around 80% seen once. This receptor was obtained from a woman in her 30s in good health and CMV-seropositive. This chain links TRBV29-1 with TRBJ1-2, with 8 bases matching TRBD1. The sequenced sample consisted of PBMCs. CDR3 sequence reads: CSVASGTGYGYTF. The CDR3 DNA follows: TGCAGCGTAGCCTCCGGGACAGGCTATGGCTACACCTTC.